Given below is one TCR beta chain in context. Antigen specificity is unknown. Generated by immunoSEQ multiplex PCR, the TCRdb table keeps only in-frame clones and is missing some. Of 10,000 to 15,000 clones listed, around 76% are singletons. The data were taken from a study of OX40 agonist ivuxolimab in advanced cancers. Study at large: Patients in the trial were receiving intravenous ivuxolimab every 2 weeks, at doses of 0.01 to 10 mg/kg. The diagnoses of dose-escalation patients were hepatocellular carcinoma, melanoma, renal cell or head and neck cancer. Those enrolled were approximately 87% male, with a mean age of 60 years and ages from 23 to 79.

Findings of the study overall: At 0.1 to 3.0 mg/kg and by week 6, CD4+ and CD8+ T cells in the blood had expanded clonally.

This CDR3 comprises 16 residues. Trimming removed 3 bases from V and 1 base from J, with 13 bases in between. CDR1 is MNHNS and CDR2 is SASEGT in the germline V gene. The chain joins TRBV6-1 to TRBJ1-5; the D is unclear. The origin of this receptor is an adult with an advanced solid tumor such as melanoma, head and neck, liver or kidney cancer. The sample consisted of CD4+ or CD8+ T cells sorted from blood, taken in a trial of the OX40 agonist ivuxolimab. CDR3 nucleotides: TGTGCCAGCAGTGAGGGTCTTGGGCGGAGCAATCAGCCCCAGCATTTT. Translation: CASSEGLGRSNQPQHF.